This T cell receptor beta chain appears in the sequencing data of a study of Graves' ophthalmopathy and Graves' hyperthyroidism. Germline loops: CDR1 ENHRY, CDR2 SYGVKD. The CDR3 loop spans 16 amino acids. In regard to this clonotype: Its ends do not fully match the called genes, so a read error is possible.

TCR beta CDR3 regions were amplified from RNA transcripts. Scientists carried out first-round RT-PCR using HTBI primers and then a second-round multiplex PCR. TCRdb reprocessed the multiplex PCR reads with MiXCR, giving one entry per CDR3 protein. Of 650,000 to 900,000 distinct CDR3 sequences in the sample, roughly 41% were seen once. The receptor was isolated from an adult man with Graves' ophthalmopathy. The chain couples TRBV10-3 to TRBJ2-7; tentatively, D is TRBD1 (6 bases). Sequences were obtained from peripheral blood. CDR3 sequence reads: CASSYSQTGLTYEQYF. CDR3 sequence (DNA): TGTGCCAGCAGTTACTCCCAGACAGGATTAACCTACGAGCAGTACTTC.